These 29 T cell receptor beta chains share one sample of origin, sequenced in a study of blood T cell repertoires in COVID-19. Data came from immunoSEQ multiplex PCR; TCRdb stores just in-frame clones and leaves some out. The repertoire holds about 150,000 clones, with 88% as singletons. The sample taken for sequencing was PBMCs or T cells enriched from blood (not recorded which). These receptors were collected from a woman in her 50s who had recovered from COVID-19.

This chain uses TRBV7-2 with TRBJ1-2; TRBD1 matches 9 bases. This CDR3 contains 14 residues. The V and J ends lost 5 bases and 6 bases, in that order; junction bases with no gene match: 7. Germline assignment: CDR1 SGHTA and CDR2 FQGNSA. In nucleotides, the CDR3 is TGTGCCAGCAGCCCGGACAGGGGATGGAATGGCTACACCTTC. Translation: CASSPDRGWNGYTF.

The genes are TRBV7-9 and TRBJ2-7; D is perhaps TRBD2 (6 bases). This CDR3 has 19 residues. V lost 4 bases to trimming and J lost 1 base, with 26 bases between them. Germline V gene data show CDR1 as SEHNR and CDR2 as FQNEAQ (reference sequence). CDR3 sequence (DNA): TGTGCCAGCAGCTACCCCCGGGAGACCCTAGAACCAATATCCTACGAGCAGTACTTC. This sequence encodes CASSYPRETLEPISYEQYF. The full variable domain, completed using reference TRBV7-9 and TRBJ2-7, is DTGVSQNPRHKITKRGQNVTFRCDPISEHNRLYWYRQTLGQGPEFLTYFQNEAQLEKSRLLSDRFSAERPKGSFSTLEIQRTEQGDSAMYLCASSYPRETLEPISYEQYFGPGTRLTVT.

V and J are TRBV2 and TRBJ2-2; D possibly corresponds to TRBD1 (6 bases). The CDR3 runs to 14 residues. V lost 4 bases and J lost 5, with 11 bases in between. Germline assignment: CDR1 SNHLY and CDR2 FYNNEI. The CDR3 DNA reads as TGTGCCAGCAGTGTGGGGGCCCAGACCGGGGAGCTGTTTTTT. Translating gives CASSVGAQTGELFF.

The chain is built from TRBV10-3 and TRBJ2-7; tentative D call: TRBD1 (7 bases). Trimming removed 8 bases from V and 4 bases from J, with 18 bases in between. Germline CDR1 ENHRY, CDR2 SYGVKD. The CDR3 extends over 14 amino acids. The CDR3 here is CAIGGDSPPYEQYF. CDR3 DNA: TGTGCCATCGGAGGGGACAGTCCCCCGTACGAGCAGTACTTC.

The J gene is TRBJ2-3, the V gene TRBV7-2; perhaps TRBD2 as D (5 bases). V shed 6 bases and J shed 1 base, with 11 bases lying between them. Germline loops: CDR1 SGHTA, CDR2 FQGNSA. The CDR3 is made up of 14 amino acids. CDR3 sequence (DNA): TGTGCCAGCAGTCTCGACTACGGCACAGATACGCAGTATTTT. This codes for CASSLDYGTDTQYF.

V usage is TRBV9 and J usage is TRBJ1-4; 8 bases are shared with TRBD1. The CDR3 runs 17 residues. Germline V gives CDR1 SGDLS, CDR2 YYNGEE. With 0 bases clipped from V and 1 base from J, the junction kept 5 bases outside the gene matches. The CDR3 reads CASSVGDRGGTNEKLFF. The CDR3 region has the DNA TGTGCCAGCAGCGTAGGCGACAGGGGAGGAACTAATGAAAAACTGTTTTTT.

This clone showed up just a few times. Additional DNA sequences in this sample encode the identical CDR3. The CDR3 protein is CASSLVASGGYNEQFF. The DNA for the CDR3 is TGCGCCAGCAGCTTGGTTGCCAGCGGGGGCTATAATGAGCAGTTCTTC. The chain couples TRBV5-1 to TRBJ2-1; 8 bases map to TRBD2. V dropped 0 bases and J dropped 7; count of bases not matched to a gene: 9. CDR3 length equals 16 residues. Germline loops: CDR1 SGHRS, CDR2 YFSETQ.

The chain joins TRBV5-4 to TRBJ1-2; 12 bases map to TRBD1. V was pared by 4 bases and J by 7 bases, with 8 bases of the junction left unmatched. Looked up from germline, CDR1 is SGHNT and CDR2 is YYREEE (reference sequence). The CDR3 covers 15 residues. This CDR3 reads CASSQPGQGASGYTF. DNA for the CDR3: TGTGCCAGCAGCCAGCCGGGACAGGGGGCGAGTGGCTACACCTTC.

V and J are TRBV5-1 and TRBJ1-5; D might be TRBD1 (5 bases). The V end was cut by 4 bases, the J end by 5 bases, with 16 bases between. Germline V gives CDR1 SGHRS, CDR2 YFSETQ. The CDR3 extends over 15 amino acids. For the CDR3, the DNA is TGCGCCAGCAGCCTTGGGGAAAGGGGCCATCAGCCCCAGCATTTT. Its protein is CASSLGERGHQPQHF.

CDR3 sequence: CASSPPETDTQYF. The CDR3 DNA is TGTGCCAGCTCACCCCCAGAAACAGATACGCAGTATTTT. The genes are TRBV18 and TRBJ2-3; unclear D gene. Trimming removed 3 bases at V and 3 bases at J, with 7 bases between. Germline V CDR1 and CDR2: KGHSH, LQKENI. The CDR3 consists of 13 residues.

This clone was counted between two and nine times. Other DNA sequences within the sample encode an identical CDR3. CDR3 region: CASSSQGNTEAFF. The CDR3 bases are TGTGCCAGCAGTTCCCAGGGAAACACTGAAGCTTTCTTT. The chain employs TRBV12-3 or TRBV12-4 and TRBJ1-1; a weak D match, TRBD1 (5 bases). Trimming left V 4 bases short and J 2 bases short, with 8 bases between. The CDR3 spans 13 residues.

The table lists this clone with a count of one. This chain connects TRBV24-1 to TRBJ2-5; the match to TRBD1 covers 7 bases. CDR1 KGHDR and CDR2 SFDVKD come from the germline V gene. After removal of 4 bases from V and 4 bases from J, the junction contained 14 bases not matched to a gene. The CDR3 extends over 17 amino acids. This chain's CDR3 is CATSDPRQAPGGETQYF. CDR3 bases: TGTGCCACCAGTGACCCCCGACAGGCCCCAGGGGGAGAGACCCAGTACTTC.

The rearrangement links TRBV6-1 to TRBJ1-1, with 8 bases lining up with TRBD1. J was trimmed by 6 bases and V by 6 bases; bases with no gene match: 9. The CDR3 consists of 14 residues. The V gene's germline CDR1 is MNHNS and CDR2 SASEGT. In nucleotides, the CDR3 is TGTGCCAGCAGACTGGGGACAGGAGGATCTGAAGCTTTCTTT. Translation: CASRLGTGGSEAFF.

This chain joins TRBV6-5 and TRBJ2-5; 8 bases match TRBD1. V trimming: 7 bases; J trimming: 0 bases; junction bases outside the gene matches: 7. Germline CDR1 reads MNHEY; CDR2 reads SVGAGI. This CDR3 has 15 residues. CDR3 protein: CASTAGTGYQETQYF. In DNA, the CDR3 is TGTGCCAGCACTGCCGGGACAGGCTACCAAGAGACCCAGTACTTC.

The chain joins TRBV7-2 to TRBJ1-6, with a weak D call TRBD1 (6 bases). The CDR3 length is 16 residues. V shed 5 bases and J shed 11 bases, with 22 bases lying between them. Per the germline V gene, CDR1 is SGHTA and CDR2 is FQGNSA. The CDR3 spells CASSIQGLGSPPPLHF. For the CDR3, the DNA is TGTGCCAGCAGCATACAGGGTCTGGGCAGTCCCCCACCCCTCCACTTT.

J is TRBJ2-7 and V is TRBV5-5; TRBD1 aligns across 9 bases. The germline gives CDR1 SGHKS, CDR2 YYEKEE (reference sequence). The V gene end was trimmed by 5 bases and the J gene end by 7 bases; junction bases not matched to a gene: 10. The CDR3 contains 14 residues. CDR3 bases: TGTGCCAGCAGATCGGGACAGGGCCTGGGGGAGCAGTACTTC. As protein: CASRSGQGLGEQYF.

The V call is TRBV11-3, the J call TRBJ1-2; unclear D gene. CDR1 SGHNT and CDR2 YENEEA come from the germline V gene. This CDR3 has 13 amino acids. V was clipped by 2 bases and J by 6 bases, with 10 bases between them. CDR3 protein: CASSLRGDHGYTF. In DNA form, the CDR3 reads TGTGCCAGCAGCTTACGAGGTGACCATGGCTACACCTTC.

The CDR3 loop reads CASTDTDTQYF. The DNA of the CDR3 is TGTGCCAGCACAGACACAGATACGCAGTATTTT. The chain carries TRBV12-3 or TRBV12-4 and TRBJ2-3; D ambiguous. The CDR3 is 11 amino acids. The V end lost 7 bases, the J end lost 2 bases, and 4 bases lay between the germline ends.

The chain combines TRBV2 with TRBJ1-4; D unclear. V gave up 7 bases and J gave up 7 bases, with 19 bases separating them. Germline CDR1 and CDR2: SNHLY and FYNNEI. The CDR3 runs 15 residues. This CDR3 is CASTSGWEASEKLFF. The CDR3, as DNA: TGTGCCAGCACCTCGGGGTGGGAAGCCTCTGAAAAACTGTTTTTT.

The CDR3 bases are TGTGCCAGCAGCTTAAGTCAGGGGGCCACTGAAGCTTTCTTT. It is translated as CASSLSQGATEAFF. The V and J genes are TRBV11-2 and TRBJ1-1; TRBD1 matches at 8 bases. Germline loops: CDR1 SGHAT, CDR2 FQNNGV. This CDR3 spans 14 amino acids. The junction had 3 bases not matched to a gene; V was cut back by 2 bases and J by 4 bases.

This chain connects TRBV7-9 to TRBJ2-1, with 9 positions matching TRBD1. Germline CDR1 SEHNR, CDR2 FQNEAQ (reference sequence). The CDR3 has 18 amino acids. The trim removed 3 bases at V and 1 base at J, leaving 10 bases unmatched. The DNA for the CDR3 is TGTGCCAGCAGCTTTTCATCGACAGGGGGAAAATCCTACAATGAGCAGTTCTTC. It codes for CASSFSSTGGKSYNEQFF. Full variable domain (outside the CDR3, taken from reference TRBV7-9 and TRBJ2-1): DTGVSQNPRHKITKRGQNVTFRCDPISEHNRLYWYRQTLGQGPEFLTYFQNEAQLEKSRLLSDRFSAERPKGSFSTLEIQRTEQGDSAMYLCASSFSSTGGKSYNEQFFGPGTRLTVL.

The chain joins TRBV24-1 to TRBJ1-4; no clear D. Germline V gene data show CDR1 as KGHDR and CDR2 as SFDVKD. The CDR3 has 13 residues. Trimming left V 4 bases short and J 11 bases short, with 13 bases between. As DNA, the CDR3 is TGTGCCACCAGTGACGCCAACTCGGAGAAACTGTTTTTT. This encodes CATSDANSEKLFF.

This rearrangement joins TRBV19 to TRBJ1-2; D is ambiguous. Germline V gene lookup returns CDR1 LNHDA and CDR2 SQIVND (reference sequence). The ends were cut back, 6 bases at V and 2 bases at J, with 10 bases in the middle. The CDR3 is made up of 13 amino acids. CDR3: CASSQQLNYGYTF. The CDR3, as DNA: TGTGCCAGTAGCCAACAGTTAAACTATGGCTACACCTTC.

V is TRBV6-5 and J is TRBJ1-1; 8 bases are a match to TRBD1. Germline trimming cut 7 bases from V and 4 bases from J; bases unmatched to any gene: 8. The length of the CDR3 is 14 residues. Germline CDR1 and CDR2: MNHEY and SVGAGI. CDR3 region: CASITTGEATEAFF. The CDR3 region has the DNA TGTGCCAGCATTACGACAGGGGAGGCCACTGAAGCTTTCTTT.

J is TRBJ2-3 and V is TRBV29-1, with TRBD2 matching 12 bases. Germline CDR1 and CDR2: SQVTM and ANQGSEA. CDR3 length equals 14 residues. V lost 2 bases to trimming and J lost 8 bases; unmatched junction nucleotides: 5. As DNA, the CDR3 is TGCAGCGTTGAAAGGCTAGCGGGGGGGACTACGCAGTATTTT. It is translated as CSVERLAGGTTQYF.

CDR3 residues: CASSPGQGSVNEQFF. CDR3 sequence (DNA): TGTGCCAGCAGCCCGGGACAGGGGTCGGTCAATGAGCAGTTCTTC. The chain combines TRBV7-3 with TRBJ2-1; TRBD1 matches 10 bases. The junction had 7 bases not matched to a gene; V was cut back by 5 bases and J by 6 bases. The CDR3 totals 15 residues. Germline CDR1 and CDR2: SGHTA and FQGTGA. The full variable domain, rest sourced from reference TRBV7-3 and TRBJ2-1, is GAGVSQTPSNKVTEKGKYVELRCDPISGHTALYWYRQSLGQGPEFLIYFQGTGAADDSGLPNDRFFAVRPEGSVSTLKIQRTERGDSAVYLCASSPGQGSVNEQFFGPGTRLTVL.

J is TRBJ1-2 and V is TRBV3-1 (or the pseudogene TRBV3-2); possibly TRBD1 for D (5 bases). Germline CDR1 is LGHDT and CDR2 is YNNKEL (reference sequence). CDR3 length: 17 amino acids. V lost 3 bases to trimming and J lost 0 bases, with 17 bases between them. The CDR3 DNA follows: TGTGCCAGCAGCCAGGTGACTCGGCCGGACACTAACTATGGCTACACCTTC. Translated: CASSQVTRPDTNYGYTF.

V and J are TRBV6-2 or TRBV6-3 and TRBJ1-1; unclear D gene. Germline V gene lookup returns CDR1 MNHEY and CDR2 SVGEGT. CDR3 length: 14 residues. V lost 6 bases and J lost 1, with 12 bases in between. In DNA, the CDR3 is TGTGCCAGCAGCTCGCTGGGCCCGAACACTGAAGCTTTCTTT. Residues: CASSSLGPNTEAFF.

V is TRBV10-3 and J is TRBJ2-7; no definite D call. The V end lost 2 bases, the J end lost 3 bases, and 5 bases lay between the germline ends. Germline V CDR1 and CDR2: ENHRY, SYGVKD. CDR3 length: 12 amino acids. As DNA, the CDR3 is TGTGCCATCAGTGAGGGTAGCTACGAGCAGTACTTC. Translated, it gives CAISEGSYEQYF.